The sequence of this T cell receptor beta chain was determined in a study of cytotoxic CD8 clonotypes in ibrutinib-treated CLL. In the study overall: When averaged across all of the samples, the counts came to some 250,000 productive templates and 85,000 to 95,000 productive rearrangements. Study-wide findings and caveats: Clonality climbed at ibrutinib response, then dropped toward baseline at progression. Relative to age-matched healthy donors, clonality at baseline was higher, and it tracked circulating CD8+ T-cell counts. Public clonotypes showed up rarely, and on treatment they shrank or held steady.

Trimming removed 7 bases from V and 5 bases from J, with 20 bases in between. Germline values: CDR1 MNHEY, CDR2 SVGAGI. The CDR3 contains 15 residues. As to this clone: Its specificity is not known.

Using immunoSEQ multiplex PCR, the repertoire was profiled, and TCRdb retains in-frame clones only, with some absent. Seen here are fewer than 75,000 clones, less than 75% observed once, and the top ten hold around 43%. V and J are TRBV6-5 and TRBJ1-1; D possibly corresponds to TRBD1 (6 bases). The receptor comes from a human donor with chronic lymphocytic leukemia. The sample consisted of PBMCs, taken after 12 months of ibrutinib treatment. The CDR3 loop reads CASTPFLGGQTEAFF. CDR3 nucleotides: TGTGCCAGCACCCCATTTCTCGGGGGCCAGACTGAAGCTTTCTTT.